Here is one T cell receptor beta chain with its context. The antigen remains unidentified. The sample originates from a study of T cell responses to AZD1222 COVID-19 vaccine. Study-wide findings and caveats: Females outnumbered males among donors, who were mostly white British; clonal diversity was possibly underestimated. Spike as a whole was targeted by vaccine-associated CD4 TCRs, dominant at 160-218 and 743-854.

This CDR3 has 14 residues. V lost 6 bases and J 7 bases, leaving 15 bases between the germline ends. Per germline, CDR1 MRHNA and CDR2 SNTAGT. Clones were read by immunoSEQ multiplex PCR, and TCRdb kept only the in-frame ones, dropping some. The sample shows 83,000 or so clones, over 75% of them seen only once. The chain employs TRBV6-4 and TRBJ2-2, with a tentative D call TRBD1 (6 bases). This specimen consisted of peripheral blood, obtained on day 0 of MenACWY control vaccination. The sequence was obtained from an adult in good health. The CDR3 region is CASRAYRDGGELFF. The CDR3 DNA reads as TGTGCCAGCAGAGCGTACAGGGATGGCGGGGAGCTGTTTTTT.